Here is one T cell receptor (beta chain) with its context. Its antigen is as yet unknown. This sample is part of a study of cytomegalovirus exposure and HLA in healthy donors. Study-wide points: A few CMV-associated chains were confirmed in vitro to be specific for CMV antigens. Across donors, most TCRs were seen rarely, yet some public ones were widespread. Prior analysis indicated that the majority of TCR beta V segments exhibited productivity approximately 87% or approximately 30% of the time.

Primers: 60 Vbeta forward and 13 Jbeta reverse. The method was immunoSEQ multiplex PCR; TCRdb's version includes in-frame clones alone and lacks a portion of them. The sample has 150,000 to 200,000 clones; about 80% are singletons. CDR1 and CDR2 from the germline V gene are SGHKS and YYEKEE (reference sequence). This CDR3 is 13 amino acids long. The V end was cut by 2 bases, the J end by 3 bases, with 6 bases between. All the people who gave samples were healthy bone marrow donors. The sample was PBMCs. This sequence originates from a young man in good health and CMV-seropositive. This sequence joins TRBV5-5 and TRBJ1-5; D is possibly TRBD1 (5 bases). The CDR3 sequence is CASSLQDNQPQHF. CDR3 coding DNA: TGTGCCAGCAGCTTACAGGACAATCAGCCCCAGCATTTT. The full variable domain, with the rest looked up from reference TRBV5-5 and TRBJ1-5, is DAGVTQSPTHLIKTRGQQVTLRCSPISGHKSVSWYQQVLGQGPQFIFQYYEKEERGRGNFPDRFSARQFPNYSSELNVNALLLGDSALYLCASSLQDNQPQHFGDGTRLSIL.